A single sample gave rise to the 16 T cell receptor beta chains below, sequenced in a study of T cells in Graves' hyperthyroidism and ophthalmopathy. Regions amplified from RNA transcripts were the TCR beta CDR3 regions. Initially, a first-round RT-PCR of the TCR CDR3 employed the HTBI primer set. MiXCR, run by TCRdb on the multiplex PCR reads, gives a single entry per CDR3 protein. Counted here are 530,000 or so distinct CDR3 sequences, roughly a sixth occurring once; the ten biggest clones make up under 20%. What was sequenced was blood. Every receptor here comes from a woman younger than 35 with Graves' ophthalmopathy.

There are a few counts of this clonotype. The chain has TRBV19 and TRBJ1-2; no firm D call. Germline-derived CDR1 and CDR2 are LNHDA and SQIVND (reference sequence). V was trimmed by 6 bases and J by 8 bases, leaving 13 bases between them. The CDR3 length is 12 residues. The CDR3 bases are TGTGCCAGTAGGTTCGGGGATAGGGGCTACACCTTC. This codes for CASRFGDRGYTF. Filled out from reference TRBV19 and TRBJ1-2, the complete variable domain reads DGGITQSPKYLFRKEGQNVTLSCEQNLNHDAMYWYRQDPGQGLRLIYYSQIVNDFQKGDIAEGYSVSREKKESFPLTVTSAQKNPTAFYLCASRFGDRGYTFGSGTRLTVV.

This clonotype was detected ten times or more. V is TRBV15 and J is TRBJ2-7; D possibly corresponds to TRBD2 (6 bases). V lost 5 bases to trimming and J lost 1 base, with 12 bases between them. This CDR3 has 14 amino acids. Germline CDR1 reads LNHNV; CDR2 reads YYDKDF (reference sequence). The CDR3 sequence: CATSARDLSYEQYF. In DNA form, the CDR3 reads TGTGCCACCAGCGCCCGGGACTTATCCTACGAGCAGTACTTC.

This chain joins TRBV24-1 and TRBJ1-1; 12 bases map to TRBD1. Germline CDR1 and CDR2: KGHDR and SFDVKD. The CDR3 covers 16 residues. With 7 bases clipped from V and 5 bases from J, the junction kept 10 bases outside the gene matches. CDR3 amino acids: CATRPGTGGLWTEAFF. DNA for the CDR3: TGTGCCACCAGACCCGGGACAGGGGGCCTTTGGACTGAAGCTTTCTTT.

The V and J genes are TRBV6-1 and TRBJ2-1; 7 positions match TRBD2. Germline CDR1 is MNHNS and CDR2 is SASEGT. The CDR3 extends over 15 amino acids. Unmatched junction bases numbered 6, after V lost 7 bases and J lost 0 bases. The CDR3 bases are TGTGCCAGCATCTCGGGACTACCCTCCTACAATGAGCAGTTCTTC. Protein sequence: CASISGLPSYNEQFF.

This clonotype was seen many times. The chain combines TRBV7-9 with TRBJ2-1; TRBD2 matches at 10 bases. This CDR3 comprises 17 residues. The germline V gene has CDR1 SEHNR and CDR2 FQNEAQ (reference sequence). V gave up 5 bases and J gave up 7 bases; unmatched junction bases: 14. CDR3 sequence: CASSAASGSRVGNEQFF. DNA for the CDR3: TGTGCCAGCAGCGCAGCTAGCGGGAGTCGCGTCGGGAATGAGCAGTTCTTC.

The rearrangement uses TRBV11-2 and TRBJ2-1, with a tentative D call TRBD1 (9 bases). Trimming stripped 3 bases from V and 9 bases from J, with 18 bases between. Looked up from germline, CDR1 is SGHAT and CDR2 is FQNNGV. This CDR3 comprises 15 residues. CDR3 amino acids: CASSLAGTGTSEQFF. Here the CDR3 DNA reads TGTGCCAGCAGCTTGGCCGGGACAGGGACTAGTGAGCAGTTCTTC.

V usage is TRBV12-3 or TRBV12-4 and J usage is TRBJ2-7; TRBD2 matches at 11 bases. The CDR3 covers 17 residues. V shed 6 bases, J shed 2 bases, and the junction held 12 bases outside the gene matches. In DNA, the CDR3 is TGTGCCAGCAGCGGCGGGGGCCCGGGACTAGCGGCCTACGAGCAGTACTTC. Its protein product is CASSGGGPGLAAYEQYF.

V usage is TRBV9 and J usage is TRBJ2-1, with TRBD2 identical over 12 bases. The CDR3 loop spans 15 amino acids. Germline trimming cut 3 bases from V and 14 bases from J; bases unmatched to any gene: 12. CDR1 is SGDLS, CDR2 YYNGEE, per germline. CDR3 sequence: CASSETSGSQRVEFF. The CDR3, as DNA: TGTGCCAGCAGCGAGACTAGCGGGAGCCAACGGGTAGAGTTCTTC.

J is TRBJ2-2 and V is TRBV14; no definite D call. Trimming stripped 3 bases from V and 8 bases from J, with 10 bases between. The CDR3 length is 13 residues. Germline V gene lookup returns CDR1 SGHDN and CDR2 FVKESK. CDR3: CASSHVVVGELFF. The CDR3 nucleotides are TGTGCCAGCAGCCACGTCGTGGTGGGGGAGCTGTTTTTT.

This clonotype was observed many times. This chain links TRBV12-3 or TRBV12-4 with TRBJ1-1; D perhaps matches TRBD1 (5 bases). CDR3 length: 14 residues. The V and J ends lost 5 bases and 6 bases respectively, with 16 bases between them. In DNA form, the CDR3 reads TGTGCCAGCAGTCGGGACCCTTCAGGCCCTGAAGCTTTCTTT. This gives the protein CASSRDPSGPEAFF.

The rearrangement links TRBV7-3 to TRBJ1-2, with 10 bases lining up with TRBD1. This CDR3 comprises 17 residues. J lost 5 bases, V lost 0 bases, and 9 bases had no gene match. Germline CDR1 is SGHTA and CDR2 is FQGTGA. DNA of the CDR3: TGTGCCAGCAGCTTAACGGCCGGGACAGGGGACCCTTATGGCTACACCTTC. Its translation is CASSLTAGTGDPYGYTF.

This clonotype was seen many times. The chain carries TRBV6-1 and TRBJ1-2, with D perhaps matching TRBD1 (5 bases). CDR3 length: 15 amino acids. The germline gives CDR1 MNHNS, CDR2 SASEGT. V gave up 6 bases and J gave up 4 bases, with 18 bases separating them. CDR3 region: CASRDARNRSYGYTF. CDR3 nucleotides: TGTGCCAGCAGGGACGCGAGAAACAGGTCCTATGGCTACACCTTC.

At least ten counts were recorded for this clonotype. The V and J genes are TRBV27 and TRBJ2-7; 10 nucleotides align to TRBD1. With V trimmed by 8 bases and J by 3 bases, 16 bases remained unmatched. CDR1 is MNHEY, CDR2 SMNVEV, per germline (reference sequence). The CDR3 contains 17 residues. For the CDR3, the DNA is TGTGCCAGCCCCAGCCCGGGACAGGGGTGGTCCGGCTACGAGCAGTACTTC. Translation gives CASPSPGQGWSGYEQYF.

This clonotype has a count of ten or more. The chain employs TRBV28 and TRBJ2-1; 9 bases map to TRBD2. The germline V gene has CDR1 MDHEN and CDR2 SYDVKM. The CDR3 is 12 residues long. V shed 7 bases, J shed 9 bases, and the junction held 4 bases outside the gene matches. CDR3 sequence (DNA): TGTGCCAGCACTAGCGGGGACGGTGAGCAGTTCTTC. Translated: CASTSGDGEQFF.

The chain carries TRBV15 and TRBJ2-7; D ambiguous. The CDR3 covers 17 residues. Looked up from germline, CDR1 is LNHNV and CDR2 is YYDKDF (reference sequence). Trimming left V 0 bases short and J 0 bases short, with 15 bases between. The CDR3 loop reads CATSRDLQTHNSYEQYF. The CDR3 nucleotides are TGTGCCACCAGCAGAGATTTACAGACTCATAACTCCTACGAGCAGTACTTC. The full variable domain, in which reference TRBV15 and TRBJ2-7 provide the parts outside the CDR3, is DAMVIQNPRYQVTQFGKPVTLSCSQTLNHNVMYWYQQKSSQAPKLLFHYYDKDFNNEADTPDNFQSRRPNTSFCFLDIRSPGLGDTAMYLCATSRDLQTHNSYEQYFGPGTRLTVT.

This clonotype has more than one count but fewer than ten. Germline is not matched at one junction end, which may reflect a read error. The V gene is TRBV6-1, the J gene TRBJ1-1; unclear D gene. CDR1 and CDR2 from the germline V gene are MNHNS and SASEGT. This CDR3 spans 14 amino acids. The CDR3 DNA is TGTGCCAGCAGCTCGACTGGAGGGAACGCTGAAGCTTTCTTT. Translated: CASSSTGGNAEAFF.